What follows describes a single T cell receptor (beta chain). With V trimmed by 5 bases and J by 2 bases, 5 bases remained unmatched. Germline V gene lookup returns CDR1 LNHDA and CDR2 SQIVND (reference sequence). CDR3 length: 15 amino acids. The data are from a study of control samples from healthy donors and cancer patients. TCRdb's table, derived via immunoSEQ multiplex PCR, lists solely in-frame clones and lacks some. The data show tens of thousands of clones, over 65% seen once. Sequenced sample: formalin-fixed, paraffin-embedded tissue. The origin of this receptor is a male donor with melanoma. The chain links TRBV19 to TRBJ2-3; TRBD1 aligns across 9 bases. The CDR3 spells CASSEGQGFTDTQYF. As DNA, the CDR3 is TGTGCCAGTAGTGAAGGACAGGGGTTCACAGATACGCAGTATTTT.